These T cell receptor beta chains were read from a single sample in a study of blood T cell repertoires in COVID-19. Libraries were prepared by immunoSEQ multiplex PCR; TCRdb keeps only in-frame clonotypes and omits some of them. The repertoire consists of some 100,000 clones, with about 90% occurring once and the leading ten covering approximately 7%. Sequenced input: peripheral blood. The receptor set was obtained from a man aged 25 to 40 in a cohort sampled during active COVID-19. Both conserved end residues are part of each CDR3. The D gene is left open where the match is weak. The size entry is marked missing in some rows and otherwise reads once, few, many or a size class.

>few|-|TRBV5-1|TRBJ2-2
TGCGCCAGCAGCTTATCTTCCAACACCGGGGAGCTGTTTTTT
CASSLSSNTGELFF
>once|TRBD1|TRBV5-1|TRBJ2-2
TGCGCCAGCAGCTTGGGGGCAGGGGGCACCGGGGAGCTGTTTTTT
CASSLGAGGTGELFF
>-|TRBD2|TRBV18|TRBJ2-1
TGTGCCAGCTCACCCCCGGGACTAGCGGGGTATGAGCAGTTCTTC
CASSPPGLAGYEQFF
>-|-|TRBV30|TRBJ1-2
TGTGCCTGGAGCTTCACCGGGGAGTTTGGCTACACCTTC
CAWSFTGEFGYTF
>-|-|TRBV24-1|TRBJ2-3
TGTGCCACCGGAGGCGGGGCTCCCCAGTATTTT
CATGGGAPQYF
>-|-|TRBV11-1|TRBJ2-3
TGTGCCAGCAGCCTTCGACTAGATTTGGCAGATACGCAGTATTTT
CASSLRLDLADTQYF
>-|-|TRBV29-1|TRBJ2-2
TGCAGCGGAGGACAGTTTGTCGGGGAGCTGTTTTTT
CSGGQFVGELFF
>-|-|TRBV12-3/TRBV12-4|TRBJ1-2
TGTGCCAGCAGTGGGGACACAAACTATGGCTACACCTTC
CASSGDTNYGYTF
>-|-|TRBV13|TRBJ1-4
TGTGCCAGCAGCCTCACAGGGTTTGCTAATGAAAAACTGTTTTTT
CASSLTGFANEKLFF
>-|-|TRBV19|TRBJ2-3
TGTGCCAGTAGTATACGAGCGGTTCGGCAGCGAAGCACAGATACGCAGTATTTT
CASSIRAVRQRSTDTQYF
>-|TRBD1|TRBV19|TRBJ1-1
TGTGCCAGTAGTATTCCGACAGGGCTGAACACTGAAGCTTTCTTT
CASSIPTGLNTEAFF
>-|-|TRBV5-4|TRBJ1-3
TGTGCCAGCAGCTTGGTGGGGGCCAGCTCTGGAAACACCATATATTTT
CASSLVGASSGNTIYF
>-|-|TRBV12-3/TRBV12-4|TRBJ1-1
TGTGCCAGCAGTTTCGGGGGGCGTGAAGCTTTCTTT
CASSFGGREAFF
>-|TRBD2|TRBV28|TRBJ2-7
TGTGCCAGCAGTTTATGGGGACTAGCGGGGGGGCTTTCCTACGAGCAGTACTTC
CASSLWGLAGGLSYEQYF
>-|TRBD1|TRBV7-8|TRBJ1-1
TGTGCCAGCAGCTTACGGGGTAGACAGGGTACCAAGAACACTGAAGCTTTCTTT
CASSLRGRQGTKNTEAFF
>-|-|TRBV3-1/TRBV3-2|TRBJ1-6
TGTGCCAGCAGCCAGGCGGGTTCCTATAATTCACCCCTCCACTTT
CASSQAGSYNSPLHF
>-|-|TRBV19|TRBJ1-1
TGTGCCAGTAGTATTTTGGGCGCTGAAGCTTTCTTT
CASSILGAEAFF
>-|TRBD1|TRBV10-3|TRBJ2-5
TGTGCCATCAGTGATACGACAGGGGCGTCGGAGACCCAGTACTTC
CAISDTTGASETQYF
>-|TRBD2|TRBV2|TRBJ2-1
TGTGCCAGCCGCCCCGCGGGGGACTTTTACAATGAGCAGTTCTTC
CASRPAGDFYNEQFF
>-|-|TRBV5-1|TRBJ2-1
TGCGCCAGCAGCTTGGGGTCGCGAGGAGGGCGAGGAGACAATGAGCAGTTCTTC
CASSLGSRGGRGDNEQFF
>-|-|TRBV14|TRBJ2-6
TGTGCCAGCAGCCAAGGGTGGGGAGTCTCTGGGGCCAACGTCCTGACTTTC
CASSQGWGVSGANVLTF
>once|-|TRBV5-1|TRBJ2-3
TGCGCCAGCAGCTTGGAGCCGTTAGATACGCAGTATTTT
CASSLEPLDTQYF
>few|TRBD1|TRBV3-1/TRBV3-2|TRBJ2-1
TGTGCCAGCAGCCACCTGGGACAGGGGGACGGGGAGCAGTTCTTC
CASSHLGQGDGEQFF
>-|TRBD1|TRBV7-2|TRBJ2-4
TGTGCCAGCAGCTCATACGACAGGGCTGGCATTCAGTACTTC
CASSSYDRAGIQYF
>-|TRBD2|TRBV28|TRBJ2-3
TGTGCCAGCAGTTTACTAGCGGGGGGATTCAATACGCAGTATTTT
CASSLLAGGFNTQYF
>-|-|TRBV15|TRBJ2-3
TGTGCCACCAGCGGTCCCCGGGTTACGCAGTATTTT
CATSGPRVTQYF
>-|-|TRBV25-1|TRBJ1-2
TGTGCCAGCAGTGAGGACAGTCTCTATGGCTACACCTTC
CASSEDSLYGYTF
>-|-|TRBV2|TRBJ2-3
TGTGCCAGCAGTGTTAGTACGCAGTATTTT
CASSVSTQYF
>-|-|TRBV19|TRBJ1-1
TGTGCCAGTACCCGACTAACCGACACTGAAGCTTTCTTT
CASTRLTDTEAFF
>-|TRBD2|TRBV6-5|TRBJ2-3
TGTGCCAGCAGCGACCATAGCGGGGGGGCAGATACGCAGTATTTT
CASSDHSGGADTQYF
>-|-|TRBV18|TRBJ1-5
TGTGCCAGCTCACCCCGAAGCATTCTGCGCAATCAGCCCCAGCATTTT
CASSPRSILRNQPQHF
>-|TRBD1|TRBV19|TRBJ1-5
TGTGCCAGTAGTCCTAGCTCCGGACAGGGAATCTATAGCAATCAGCCCCAGCATTTT
CASSPSSGQGIYSNQPQHF
>-|TRBD1|TRBV2|TRBJ1-5
TGTGCCAGCAGGGACAGGAGTAGCAATCAGCCCCAGCATTTT
CASRDRSSNQPQHF
>-|TRBD1|TRBV5-1|TRBJ1-2
TGCGCCAGCAGCTTGGGGGACAGGGGTGGCTATGGCTACACCTTC
CASSLGDRGGYGYTF
>-|-|TRBV30|TRBJ2-1
TGTGCCTGGAGGCCAGGGAAATACAATGAGCAGTTCTTC
CAWRPGKYNEQFF
>-|TRBD1|TRBV18|TRBJ2-1
TGTGCCAGCTCGGCGGGACAGGGGGTCAACAATGAGCAGTTCTTC
CASSAGQGVNNEQFF
>-|-|TRBV9|TRBJ2-2
TGTGCCAGCAGCGTGACCTTCGGGGACACCGGGGAGCTGTTTTTT
CASSVTFGDTGELFF